This T cell receptor (beta chain) was captured in a study of PD-1 blockade in classical Hodgkin lymphoma. General observations from the study: By C4D1, CD4+ diversity increased significantly, especially in complete responders.

Clones were read by immunoSEQ multiplex PCR, and TCRdb kept only the in-frame ones, dropping some. The table lists under 70,000 clones, about 87% of them singletons. A remark on this clone: Its cognate antigen is unknown.

With no exception, relapse followed autologous stem cell transplantation in all patients, and brentuximab vedotin exposure varied. Complete response, partial response or progressive disease constituted the best responses recorded. Trimming stripped 2 bases from V and 1 base from J, with 4 bases between. This CDR3 is built from 13 residues. From germline, CDR1 is LNHDA and CDR2 SQIVND (reference sequence). Sequences were derived from peripheral blood mononuclear cells (PBMCs), sampled at baseline. The source is a human donor with classical Hodgkin lymphoma. The genes are TRBV19 and TRBJ2-3, with D unresolved. CDR3 DNA: TGTGCCAGTAGTATAAGTCGCACAGATACGCAGTATTTT. Translating it yields CASSISRTDTQYF.